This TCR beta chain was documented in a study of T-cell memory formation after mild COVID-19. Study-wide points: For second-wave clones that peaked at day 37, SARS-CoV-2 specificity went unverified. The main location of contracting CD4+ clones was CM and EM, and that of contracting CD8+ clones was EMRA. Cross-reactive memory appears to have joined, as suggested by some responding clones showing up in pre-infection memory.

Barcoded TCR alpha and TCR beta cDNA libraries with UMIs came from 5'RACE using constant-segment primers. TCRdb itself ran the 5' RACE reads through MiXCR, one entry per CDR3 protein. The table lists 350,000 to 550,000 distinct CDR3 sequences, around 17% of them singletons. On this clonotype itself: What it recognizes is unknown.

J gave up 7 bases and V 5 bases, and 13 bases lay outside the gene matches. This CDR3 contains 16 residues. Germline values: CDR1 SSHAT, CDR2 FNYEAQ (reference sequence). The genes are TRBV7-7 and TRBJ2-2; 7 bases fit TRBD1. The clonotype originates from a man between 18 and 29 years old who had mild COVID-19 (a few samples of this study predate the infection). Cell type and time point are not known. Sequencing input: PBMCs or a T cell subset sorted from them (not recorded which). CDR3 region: CASSAKGAWASGELFF. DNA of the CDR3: TGTGCCAGCAGCGCAAAGGGGGCGTGGGCTAGCGGGGAGCTGTTTTTT.